These 27 T cell receptor beta chains came from one sample sequenced in a study of T cell responses to AZD1222 COVID-19 vaccine. The table came from immunoSEQ multiplex PCR; TCRdb's copy has only in-frame clones and leaves some out. The data show approximately 190,000 clones, about 92% seen once. This material consisted of peripheral blood, taken on day 0 of AZD1222 vaccination. The receptors shown here come from an adult in good health.

The V gene is TRBV5-4, the J gene TRBJ2-7; 8 positions agree with TRBD1. This CDR3 region has 20 residues. J was trimmed by 1 base and V by 4 bases; bases with no gene match: 22. Germline V gene sequence: CDR1 SGHNT, CDR2 YYREEE (reference sequence). The CDR3 sequence is CASSPANWEQGVGSSYEQYF. The CDR3 nucleotides are TGTGCCAGCAGCCCCGCTAACTGGGAACAGGGGGTCGGGTCTTCCTACGAGCAGTACTTC.

About this clone itself: The sample carries other DNA sequences with the same CDR3. The chain recombines TRBV6-5 with TRBJ1-5; 7 bases match TRBD1. The CDR3 length is 14 residues. CDR1 is MNHEY, CDR2 SVGAGI, per germline. Germline trimming cut 7 bases from V and 1 base from J; bases unmatched to any gene: 4. The CDR3, as DNA: TGTGCCAGCAACCCGACAGGGAGCAATCAGCCCCAGCATTTT. It encodes CASNPTGSNQPQHF.

Note on this clone: Other DNA sequences in the same sample also yield this CDR3. In DNA, the CDR3 is TGTGCCAGCAGCCGACCGGGACAGTCATCCTACAATGAGCAGTTCTTC. It translates to CASSRPGQSSYNEQFF. This sequence joins TRBV4-2 and TRBJ2-1; 7 nucleotides align to TRBD1. CDR1 is LGHNA and CDR2 is YNFKEQ in the germline V gene. There are 16 residues in the CDR3. V lost 4 bases to trimming and J lost 1 base; unmatched junction nucleotides: 7.

This chain uses TRBV7-6 with TRBJ2-3; D is undetermined. Germline V lookup: CDR1 SGHVS, CDR2 FNYEAQ. The CDR3 is 11 residues long. Deletions cut 8 bases from V and 3 bases from J, with 6 bases between. The CDR3 DNA is TGTGCCAGCGGCGAAACAGATACGCAGTATTTT. Its protein product is CASGETDTQYF.

V usage is TRBV6-9 and J usage is TRBJ1-1; D unresolved. Deletions cut 3 bases from V and 1 base from J, with 12 bases between. Germline V gene sequence: CDR1 MNHGY, CDR2 SVAAGI. The CDR3 totals 15 residues. CDR3 residues: CASSYALKRNTEAFF. The CDR3, as DNA: TGTGCCAGCAGTTACGCCCTAAAGAGGAACACTGAAGCTTTCTTT.

The chain has TRBV5-4 and TRBJ1-2, with a tentative D call TRBD1 (6 bases). The CDR3 loop spans 14 amino acids. V shed 4 bases and J shed 4 bases, with 14 bases lying between them. Germline values: CDR1 SGHNT, CDR2 YYREEE (reference sequence). The CDR3 loop reads CASSGQTGIYGYTF. The CDR3 bases are TGTGCCAGCAGCGGTCAAACAGGGATCTATGGCTACACCTTC.

The chain joins TRBV2 to TRBJ1-1, with no clear D. The CDR3 is made up of 13 amino acids. The ends were cut back, 6 bases at V and 1 base at J, with 9 bases in the middle. Per germline, CDR1 SNHLY and CDR2 FYNNEI. The CDR3 nucleotides read TGTGCCAGCAGCCTAGGAGAGAACACTGAAGCTTTCTTT. Translating gives CASSLGENTEAFF. Based on the CDR3 plus reference TRBV2 and TRBJ1-1, the full variable domain is EPEVTQTPSHQVTQMGQEVILRCVPISNHLYFYWYRQILGQKVEFLVSFYNNEISEKSEIFDDQFSVERPDGSNFTLKIRSTKLEDSAMYFCASSLGENTEAFFGQGTRLTVV.

This chain connects TRBV21-1 to TRBJ1-1. TRBV21-1 represents a pseudogene. CDR3 length: 13 residues. The chain's CDR3 is CASSAGEGTEAFF. CDR3 nucleotides: TGTGCCAGCAGCGCCGGGGAGGGCACTGAAGCTTTCTTT.

The chain couples TRBV28 to TRBJ1-2; tentative D call: TRBD1 (5 bases). V shed 7 bases and J shed 4 bases, with 13 bases lying between them. Germline V gives CDR1 MDHEN, CDR2 SYDVKM. The CDR3 contains 13 residues. For the CDR3, the DNA is TGTGCCAGCACCCCAGGGCTTTCCTATGGCTACACCTTC. It translates to CASTPGLSYGYTF.

The gene calls are TRBV2 and TRBJ1-4; tentatively, D is TRBD1 (5 bases). CDR3 length: 15 amino acids. Germline CDR1 is SNHLY and CDR2 is FYNNEI. The ends were cut back, 4 bases at V and 3 bases at J, with 12 bases in the middle. The DNA of the CDR3 is TGTGCCAGCAGTGGAGAGAGACAGCCTAATGAAAAACTGTTTTTT. Its translation is CASSGERQPNEKLFF.

The J gene is TRBJ1-1, the V gene TRBV7-9; the D is unclear. V was pared by 3 bases and J by 4 bases, with 9 bases between. Germline CDR1 reads SEHNR; CDR2 reads FQNEAQ (reference sequence). The CDR3 runs 13 residues. CDR3 residues: CASSFVEGTEAFF. CDR3 DNA sequence: TGTGCCAGCAGCTTTGTTGAAGGCACTGAAGCTTTCTTT.

The chain links TRBV20-1 to TRBJ1-2; D possibly corresponds to TRBD1 (5 bases). The CDR3 runs to 11 residues. V gave up 1 base and J gave up 7 bases, with 7 bases separating them. Germline assignment: CDR1 DFQATT and CDR2 SNEGSKA (reference sequence). The DNA for the CDR3 is TGCAGTGCTAGAGCGGACACTGGCTACACCTTC. Protein sequence: CSARADTGYTF.

The chain joins TRBV18 to TRBJ2-3; D may be TRBD1 (7 bases). The V and J ends lost 5 bases and 1 base respectively, with 10 bases between them. The CDR3 contains 14 residues. From germline, CDR1 is KGHSH and CDR2 LQKENI. The CDR3 loop reads CASSTRGGTDTQYF. The CDR3 DNA follows: TGTGCCAGCTCAACCAGGGGGGGCACAGATACGCAGTATTTT.

The V and J genes are TRBV9 and TRBJ2-5; TRBD1 matches at 9 bases. V was pared by 1 base and J by 2 bases, with 6 bases of the junction left unmatched. The germline gives CDR1 SGDLS, CDR2 YYNGEE. CDR3 length: 16 residues. CDR3 bases: TGTGCCAGCAGCGTATCCGGGACAGGGAGGCAAGAGACCCAGTACTTC. This codes for CASSVSGTGRQETQYF. The full variable domain, its missing parts supplied by reference TRBV9 and TRBJ2-5, is DSGVTQTPKHLITATGQRVTLRCSPRSGDLSVYWYQQSLDQGLQFLIQYYNGEERAKGNILERFSAQQFPDLHSELNLSSLELGDSALYFCASSVSGTGRQETQYFGPGTRLLVL.

This chain joins TRBV21-1 and TRBJ1-5; the table's TRBD1 call for D was not verified on the DNA. TRBV21-1 is tagged as a pseudogene. The CDR3 is made up of 15 amino acids. CDR3 residues: CASSNWTTLSGPQHF. As DNA, the CDR3 is TGTGCCAGCAGCAATTGGACAACACTATCAGGCCCCCAGCATTTT.

The genes are TRBV27 and TRBJ1-5, with a weak D call TRBD1 (5 bases). This CDR3 region has 15 residues. Germline lookup yields CDR1 MNHEY and CDR2 SMNVEV (reference sequence). Trimming shortened V by 4 bases and J by 2 bases, and 12 bases separated the two germline ends. In DNA form, the CDR3 reads TGTGCCAGCAGTTCGGGGGGTAGAGGCAATCAGCCCCAGCATTTT. Protein sequence: CASSSGGRGNQPQHF.

This clone was found a few times. The J gene is TRBJ1-5, the V gene TRBV2, with TRBD1 as a possible D gene (6 bases). This CDR3 region has 15 residues. Germline V lookup: CDR1 SNHLY, CDR2 FYNNEI. V shed 1 base and J shed 6 bases, with 13 bases lying between them. CDR3 DNA sequence: TGTGCCAGCAGTGAAGGGGGGGGCGCGGGTCAGCCCCAGCATTTT. Amino acids: CASSEGGGAGQPQHF.

The J gene is TRBJ1-1, the V gene TRBV7-9, with D possibly matching TRBD1 (6 bases). The CDR3 covers 16 residues. Per germline, CDR1 SEHNR and CDR2 FQNEAQ (reference sequence). Trimming took 1 base from V and 1 from J, leaving 13 bases between them. The CDR3 here is CASSLVGGGANTEAFF. CDR3 nucleotides: TGTGCCAGCAGCTTAGTAGGGGGAGGGGCGAACACTGAAGCTTTCTTT.

The V and J genes are TRBV4-1 and TRBJ1-4; 8 bases are shared with TRBD1. The V gene end was trimmed by 1 base and the J gene end by 5 bases; junction bases not matched to a gene: 9. This CDR3 comprises 17 residues. Per germline, CDR1 MGHRA and CDR2 YSYEKL. CDR3 in DNA: TGCGCCAGCAGCCAAGTTGGCGAGGGACAGGTGAATGAAAAACTGTTTTTT. Its protein product is CASSQVGEGQVNEKLFF.

The V and J genes are TRBV7-5 and TRBJ1-2. TRBV7-5 is an annotated pseudogene. CDR3 length: 11 residues. The CDR3 DNA is TGTGCCAGAAGAAACGGACGCCGGCCCACCTTC. It is translated as CARRNGRRPTF.

The chain links TRBV6-2 or TRBV6-3 to TRBJ2-3, with D perhaps given as TRBD1 or TRBD2 (6 bases each). Trimming left V 2 bases short and J 4 bases short, with 13 bases between. Germline V lookup: CDR1 MNHEY, CDR2 SVGEGT. The CDR3 spans 15 residues. Here the CDR3 reads CASSYGRGHSDTQYF. The CDR3 nucleotides are TGTGCCAGCAGTTACGGACGGGGGCACTCAGATACGCAGTATTTT.

The chain joins TRBV20-1 to TRBJ2-7; D may be TRBD2 (6 bases). Trimming left V 3 bases short and J 3 bases short, with 15 bases between. The length of the CDR3 is 14 residues. Germline V gene data show CDR1 as DFQATT and CDR2 as SNEGSKA (reference sequence). CDR3 protein: CSASFRENLYEQYF. The CDR3 nucleotides read TGCAGTGCTAGTTTTCGGGAGAACCTCTACGAGCAGTACTTC.

V gene TRBV7-8 combines with J gene TRBJ2-7; D gene unclear. V shed 7 bases and J shed 7 bases, with 17 bases lying between them. The CDR3 length is 13 residues. Germline V gene lookup returns CDR1 SGHVS and CDR2 FQNEAQ. The CDR3 loop reads CASILQPREEQYF. The CDR3 nucleotides are TGTGCCAGCATCCTTCAGCCCCGTGAGGAGCAGTACTTC.

The genes are TRBV9 and TRBJ1-5; TRBD1 is a possible D gene (5 bases). CDR1 is SGDLS and CDR2 is YYNGEE in the germline V gene. V was trimmed by 4 bases and J by 4 bases, leaving 15 bases between them. The CDR3 totals 15 residues. The CDR3: CASSIGTGRNQPQHF. In nucleotides, the CDR3 is TGTGCCAGCAGCATTGGGACCGGGCGAAATCAGCCCCAGCATTTT. The whole variable domain, remainder taken from reference TRBV9 and TRBJ1-5, is DSGVTQTPKHLITATGQRVTLRCSPRSGDLSVYWYQQSLDQGLQFLIQYYNGEERAKGNILERFSAQQFPDLHSELNLSSLELGDSALYFCASSIGTGRNQPQHFGDGTRLSIL.

The CDR3 sequence is CASSQEKWGLENIQYF. The CDR3 region has the DNA TGTGCCAGCAGCCAAGAAAAATGGGGGCTTGAAAACATTCAGTACTTC. The genes are TRBV14 and TRBJ2-4, with D maybe TRBD1 (6 bases). The CDR3 sequence is 16 residues long. Germline CDR1 is SGHDN and CDR2 is FVKESK. The V end lost 0 bases, the J end lost 5 bases, and 14 bases lay between the germline ends.

The chain has TRBV6-5 and TRBJ2-7; D not resolved. Per the germline V gene, CDR1 is MNHEY and CDR2 is SVGAGI. V was pared by 5 bases and J by 7 bases, with 12 bases between. CDR3 size: 12 residues. This CDR3 reads CASSIILGEQYF. CDR3 DNA: TGTGCCAGCAGTATAATACTGGGAGAGCAGTACTTC.

This chain connects TRBV7-2 to TRBJ1-6; the D gene is possibly TRBD1 (5 bases). V was pared by 1 base and J by 5 bases, with 9 bases between. There are 15 residues in the CDR3. In germline, CDR1 is SGHTA, CDR2 FQGNSA. For the CDR3, the DNA is TGTGCCAGCAGCTTAGGGGGCGCCGATAATTCACCCCTCCACTTT. This sequence encodes CASSLGGADNSPLHF.